What follows are 5 T cell receptor beta chains derived from one specimen sequenced in a study of T cell responses to AZD1222 COVID-19 vaccine. Only in-frame clones appear in the TCRdb table, and some are missing; sequencing was by immunoSEQ multiplex PCR. Here the sample spans over 100,000 clones, approximately 90% being singletons. The sample here was peripheral blood, taken on day 0 of AZD1222 vaccination. The receptors were gathered from an adult in good health.

V usage is TRBV5-1 and J usage is TRBJ2-1; D is unclear. Per germline, CDR1 SGHRS and CDR2 YFSETQ. The CDR3 extends over 12 amino acids. Trimming stripped 4 bases from V and 10 bases from J, with 12 bases between. This chain's CDR3 is CASSPQLSEQFF. CDR3 in DNA: TGCGCCAGCAGCCCACAGCTTTCGGAGCAGTTCTTC.

The chain is built from TRBV5-4 and TRBJ1-2, with 7 bases lining up with TRBD1. Germline V gene sequence: CDR1 SGHNT, CDR2 YYREEE (reference sequence). The CDR3 consists of 15 residues. J was trimmed by 11 bases and V by 4 bases; bases with no gene match: 17. CDR3 DNA: TGTGCCAGCAGCAAGGGACAGCTTCCGATCCCCTGGTACACCTTC. It specifies CASSKGQLPIPWYTF.

The chain joins TRBV21-1 to TRBJ2-7; the table assigns TRBD1, which was not confirmed against the DNA. TRBV21-1 is termed a pseudogene. The CDR3 loop spans 13 amino acids. The CDR3 reads CANRTASSYEQYF. CDR3 nucleotides: TGTGCCAACCGGACAGCCAGCTCCTACGAGCAGTACTTC.

The chain joins TRBV5-1 to TRBJ1-1; D is unclear. In germline, CDR1 is SGHRS, CDR2 YFSETQ. V lost 2 bases, J lost 4 bases, and 21 bases lay in between. The CDR3 totals 17 residues. CDR3: CASSFSSAPPVGTEAFF. The DNA for the CDR3 is TGCGCCAGCAGCTTCTCATCGGCACCCCCGGTAGGCACTGAAGCTTTCTTT. Full variable domain (outside the CDR3, taken from reference TRBV5-1 and TRBJ1-1): KAGVTQTPRYLIKTRGQQVTLSCSPISGHRSVSWYQQTPGQGLQFLFEYFSETQRNKGNFPGRFSGRQFSNSRSEMNVSTLELGDSALYLCASSFSSAPPVGTEAFFGQGTRLTVV.

The chain employs TRBV5-6 and TRBJ1-2; D is unclear. Germline loops: CDR1 SGHDT, CDR2 YYEEEE. With 4 bases removed from V and 1 base from J, the gap between germline ends came to 26 bases. This CDR3 comprises 19 residues. In nucleotides, the CDR3 is TGTGCCAGCAGCCCGATGCGGGATATAATTTCAGGCTATAACTATGGCTACACCTTC. Amino acid sequence: CASSPMRDIISGYNYGYTF.